This T cell receptor (beta chain) was found in a study of blood T cells in healthy people across ages. For the study at large: In model experiments, template switching was able to capture about one barcoded beta molecule for every two T cells that were present.

As regards this clonotype: Its antigen is still unknown.

The second PCR ran roughly 7 to 12 cycles with a sample-barcoded 5' primer and J-beta primers. In TCRdb, the 5' RACE reads were re-called with MiXCR into one record per CDR3 protein. This sample has hundreds of thousands of distinct CDR3 sequences; about 61% occur once, and the top ten carry around a quarter. The ends lost 3 bases at V and 6 bases at J; junction bases unmatched: 6. There are 15 residues in the CDR3. From germline, CDR1 is MDHEN and CDR2 SYDVKM. Study outcomes and limitations: A strong correlation was found between TCR beta diversity and the percentage of naive T cells. Older age went with lower TCR beta diversity per million T cells, in a roughly linear way.

This TCR came from a man between 35 and 55 years old in good health. The specimen sequenced was blood. The rearrangement links TRBV28 to TRBJ2-1; TRBD2 matches at 9 bases. CDR3 in amino acids: CASSFQSGGPNEQFF. The CDR3, as DNA: TGTGCCAGCAGTTTTCAGAGCGGGGGGCCCAATGAGCAGTTCTTC.